Included here is one T cell receptor (beta chain) sequence, with context. This clone was observed a handful of times. It lacks a known antigen. One junction end does not reproduce the germline sequence, and a read error may be involved. TCRbeta CDR3 regions were amplified from genomic DNA by means of the immunoSEQ Assay, a bias-controlled multiplex PCR. The study's own analysis went as follows. The number of nucleated cells in each sample was estimated by amplification of reference gene primers within the assay. Sequence reads were collapsed and filtered to measure the absolute abundance of every unique TCRbeta CDR3 rearrangement. Productive Simpson clonality was computed per sample as the square root of Simpson's diversity index over productive rearrangements. This is the immuneACCESS table as TCRdb keeps it, with only in-frame sequences that have V and J called. A part of the clones is gone; compared with another copy, unresolved V genes explain less than half, and the rest is unexplained. V and J calls and clone size come straight from that table; D and trimming were deduced from the DNA. The sample yields about 230,000 clones; around four fifths were counted once. The leading ten clones occupy approximately 2.6% of the sample.

The sample comes from a study of blood T cell repertoires in COVID-19 (dated by TCRdb to the early 2020s). Broadly, across the study: The collaborator samples originated in the United States, Italy and Spain and spanned the acute and convalescent phases of COVID-19. A de-identified subject ID, COVID-19 status, age in years and sex were almost always included in the sample metadata. A freely available public database, intended as a resource for researchers studying the immune response to SARS-CoV-2, is where the repertoires were released. Subjects who had been exposed to COVID-19, were actively infected with it, or had recovered from it provided the deeply sampled blood TCRbeta repertoires that made up the dataset. HLA class I and class II types, where available, came from metadata supplied by the sample provider rather than from assay-based typing. The prospective study material was composed of cDNA or gDNA derived from T cells, B-cell-depleted T cells, or PBMCs. Samples came from the ongoing ImmuneRACE study (first 160 participants) plus 1,254 subjects from 6 global collaborators.

Taken from the germline V gene (reference sequence), the CDR1 and CDR2 loops are MNHEY and SMNVEV. From its cysteine to its phenylalanine, the CDR3 spans 15 amino acids. CDR3 DNA is the only sequence kept; it has 45 bases, read in frame from the first base. General conclusions and limits of the study: How much clinical and demographic metadata was included differed by source and by participant, and the metadata was provided uncurated.

Collaborating institutions collected whole blood in K2EDTA tubes following their own protocols. Collaborator samples were shipped for TCRbeta analysis as frozen whole blood, isolated PBMCs, or DNA extracted from either sample type. Sequencing was carried out using peripheral blood. This sequence was found in a woman in her 70s with active or convalescent COVID-19. The chain is encoded by TRBV27 joined to TRBJ1-2; a stretch of 7 junction bases matches TRBD1. This receptor has the CDR3 CASSPGQERLYGYTF. The nucleotide sequence reads as follows: TGTGCCAGCAGTCCCGGACAGGAGAGACTCTATGGATACACCTTC.